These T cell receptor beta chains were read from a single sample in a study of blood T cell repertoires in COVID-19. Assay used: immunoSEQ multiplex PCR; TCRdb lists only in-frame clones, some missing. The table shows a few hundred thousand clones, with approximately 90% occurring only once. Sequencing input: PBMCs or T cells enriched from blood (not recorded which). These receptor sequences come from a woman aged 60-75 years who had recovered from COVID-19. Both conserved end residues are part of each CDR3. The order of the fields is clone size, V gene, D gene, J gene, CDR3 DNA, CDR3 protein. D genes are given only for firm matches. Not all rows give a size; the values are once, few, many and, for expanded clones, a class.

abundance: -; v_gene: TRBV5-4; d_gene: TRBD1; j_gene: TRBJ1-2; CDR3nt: TGTGCCAGCAGCAGACCGGGACAGGCCTTAGGGGAGACCTTC; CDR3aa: CASSRPGQALGETF
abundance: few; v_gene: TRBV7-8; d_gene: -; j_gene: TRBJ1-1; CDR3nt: TGTGCCAGCAGCTTCACAGGGAACACTGAAGCTTTCTTT; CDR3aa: CASSFTGNTEAFF
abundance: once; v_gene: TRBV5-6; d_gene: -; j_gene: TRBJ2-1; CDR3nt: TGTGCCAGCAGCTGGGGGGACCTCTCCAATGAGCAGTTCTTC; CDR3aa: CASSWGDLSNEQFF
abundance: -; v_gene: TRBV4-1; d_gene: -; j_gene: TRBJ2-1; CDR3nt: TGCGCCAGCAGCCACCAACCAGGCGGCGGGGGCGCCTACAATGAGCAGTTCTTC; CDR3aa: CASSHQPGGGGAYNEQFF
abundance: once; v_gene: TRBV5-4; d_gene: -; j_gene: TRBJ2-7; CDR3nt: TGTGCCAGCAGCTTGGGACAGGCCCGAGAGGAGCAGTACTTC; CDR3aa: CASSLGQAREEQYF
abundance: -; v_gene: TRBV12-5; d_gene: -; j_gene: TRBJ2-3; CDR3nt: TGTGCTAGTAAAAAATTGGGGCCAGATACGCAGTATTTT; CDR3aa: CASKKLGPDTQYF
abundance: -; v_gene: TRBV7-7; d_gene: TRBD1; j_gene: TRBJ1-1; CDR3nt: TGTGCTAGCAGCTTAAAGTATCCGTCCGTGAGGACAGGGGGCGAGAACACTGAAGCTTTCTTT; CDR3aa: CASSLKYPSVRTGGENTEAFF
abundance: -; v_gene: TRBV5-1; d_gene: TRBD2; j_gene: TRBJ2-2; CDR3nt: TGCGCCAGCAGCTTCAGACTAGCGGGGGACACCGGGGAGCTGTTTTTT; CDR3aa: CASSFRLAGDTGELFF
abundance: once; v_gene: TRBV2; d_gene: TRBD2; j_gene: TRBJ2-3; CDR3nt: TGTGCCAGCAGTAAAATAGCGGGGGGGGCAGATACGCAGTATTTT; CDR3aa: CASSKIAGGADTQYF
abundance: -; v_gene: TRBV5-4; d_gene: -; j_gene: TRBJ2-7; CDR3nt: TGTGCCAGCAGCCTACAGGGTTCGGGCGAGCAGTACTTC; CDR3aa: CASSLQGSGEQYF
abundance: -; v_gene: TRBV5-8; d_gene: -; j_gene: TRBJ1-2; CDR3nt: TGTGCCAGCAGCTTGGTGGGGGCGCATGGCTACACCTTC; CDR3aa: CASSLVGAHGYTF
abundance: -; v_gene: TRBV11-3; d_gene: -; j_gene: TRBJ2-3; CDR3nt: TGTGCCAGCAGCTCGAACCCGGGGACAGATACGCAGTATTTT; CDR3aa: CASSSNPGTDTQYF
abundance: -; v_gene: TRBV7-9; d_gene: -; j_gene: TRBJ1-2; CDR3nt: TGTGCCAGCGGACTAGGGGCAGTCTATGGCTACACCTTC; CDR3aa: CASGLGAVYGYTF
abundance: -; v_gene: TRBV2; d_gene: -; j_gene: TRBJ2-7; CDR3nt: TGTGCCAGCAGTGAATTAGAAGGCCAGACTACGAAGGTTGGACAGTACTTC; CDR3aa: CASSELEGQTTKVGQYF
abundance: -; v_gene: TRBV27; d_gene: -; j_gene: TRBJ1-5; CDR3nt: TGTGCCAGCAGTTTCAACAGGGAAAATCAGCCCCAGCATTTT; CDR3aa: CASSFNRENQPQHF
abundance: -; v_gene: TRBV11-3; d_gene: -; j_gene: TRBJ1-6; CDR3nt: TGTGCCAGCAGCCAGCGCCTTAATTCACCCCTCCACTTT; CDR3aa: CASSQRLNSPLHF
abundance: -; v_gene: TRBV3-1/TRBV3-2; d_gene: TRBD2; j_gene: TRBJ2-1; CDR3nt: TGTGCCAGCAGCCCTTGGACTAGCGGGGGTTTTAATGAGCAGTTCTTC; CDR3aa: CASSPWTSGGFNEQFF
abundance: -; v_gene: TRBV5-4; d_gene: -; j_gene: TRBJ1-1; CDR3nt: TGTGCCAGCAGCTTCCCAACGGGGGGGGCCTCGAACACTGAAGCTTTCTTT; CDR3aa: CASSFPTGGASNTEAFF
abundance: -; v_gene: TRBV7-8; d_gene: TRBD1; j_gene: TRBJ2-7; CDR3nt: TGTGCCAGCAAACTAGGGGGCGCCCCATACGAGCAGTACTTC; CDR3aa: CASKLGGAPYEQYF
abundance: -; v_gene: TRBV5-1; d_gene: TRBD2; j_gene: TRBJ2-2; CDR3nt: TGCGCCAGCAGCTTGGGCGGCGGGGGAGCCGGGGAGCTGTTTTTT; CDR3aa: CASSLGGGGAGELFF
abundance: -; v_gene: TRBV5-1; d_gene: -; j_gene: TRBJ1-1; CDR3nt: TGCGCCAGCAGCGGCAGGGGAATGAACACTGAAGCTTTCTTT; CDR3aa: CASSGRGMNTEAFF
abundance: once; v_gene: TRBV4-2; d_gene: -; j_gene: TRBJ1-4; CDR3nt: TGTGCCAGCAGCCAAGAAGGCTTTGACAGGTTTAATGAAAAACTGTTTTTT; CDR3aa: CASSQEGFDRFNEKLFF
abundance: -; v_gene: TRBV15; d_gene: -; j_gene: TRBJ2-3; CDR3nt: TGTGCCACCAGCAGAGATCAGGTGGGCGCCGGTACGCAGTATTTT; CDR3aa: CATSRDQVGAGTQYF
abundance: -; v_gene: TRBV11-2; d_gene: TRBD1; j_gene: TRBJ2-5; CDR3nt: TGTGCCAGCAGCACACACAGGGGGCGAGAGACCCAGTACTTC; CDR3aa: CASSTHRGRETQYF
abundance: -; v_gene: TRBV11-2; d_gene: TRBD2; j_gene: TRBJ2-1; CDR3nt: TGTGCCGCCGGGGGTAGCGGGGGGTACAATGAGCAGTTCTTC; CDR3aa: CAAGGSGGYNEQFF